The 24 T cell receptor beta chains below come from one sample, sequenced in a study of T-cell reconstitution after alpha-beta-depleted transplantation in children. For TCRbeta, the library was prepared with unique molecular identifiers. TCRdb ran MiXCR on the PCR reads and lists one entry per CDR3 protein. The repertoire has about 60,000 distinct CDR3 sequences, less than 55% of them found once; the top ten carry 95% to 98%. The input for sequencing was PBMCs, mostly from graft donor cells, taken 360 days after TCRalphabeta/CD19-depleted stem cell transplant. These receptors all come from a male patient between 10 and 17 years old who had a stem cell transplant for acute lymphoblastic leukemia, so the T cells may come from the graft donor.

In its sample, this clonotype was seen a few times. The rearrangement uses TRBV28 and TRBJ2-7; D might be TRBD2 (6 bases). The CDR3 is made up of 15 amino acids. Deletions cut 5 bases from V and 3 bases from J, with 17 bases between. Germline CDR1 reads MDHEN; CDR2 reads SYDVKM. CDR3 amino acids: CASSVPGGSGYEQYF. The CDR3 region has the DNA TGTGCCAGCAGTGTCCCTGGGGGGAGCGGCTACGAGCAGTACTTC.

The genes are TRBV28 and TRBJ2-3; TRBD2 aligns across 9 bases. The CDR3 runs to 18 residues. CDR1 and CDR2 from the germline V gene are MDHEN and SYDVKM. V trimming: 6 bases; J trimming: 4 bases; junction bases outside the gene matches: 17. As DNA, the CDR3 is TGTGCCAGCAGCCCTCACCTTGGGGGGCGGGGGGGAGCAGATACGCAGTATTTT. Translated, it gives CASSPHLGGRGGADTQYF.

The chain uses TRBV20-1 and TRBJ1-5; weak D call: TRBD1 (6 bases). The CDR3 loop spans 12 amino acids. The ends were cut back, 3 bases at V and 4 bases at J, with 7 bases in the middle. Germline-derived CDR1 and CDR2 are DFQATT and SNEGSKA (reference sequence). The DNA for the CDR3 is TGCAGTGCTAGGAGGGGGAATCAGCCCCAGCATTTT. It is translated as CSARRGNQPQHF.

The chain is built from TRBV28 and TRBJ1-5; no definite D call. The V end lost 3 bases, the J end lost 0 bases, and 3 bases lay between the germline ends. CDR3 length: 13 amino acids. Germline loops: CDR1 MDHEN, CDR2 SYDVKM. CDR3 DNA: TGTGCCAGCAGTTTTAATAGCAATCAGCCCCAGCATTTT. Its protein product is CASSFNSNQPQHF.

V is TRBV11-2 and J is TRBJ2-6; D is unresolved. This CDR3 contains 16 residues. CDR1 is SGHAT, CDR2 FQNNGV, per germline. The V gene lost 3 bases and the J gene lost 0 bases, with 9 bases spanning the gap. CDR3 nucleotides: TGTGCCAGCAGCTTTCAACGAGGCTCTGGGGCCAACGTCCTGACTTTC. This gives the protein CASSFQRGSGANVLTF.

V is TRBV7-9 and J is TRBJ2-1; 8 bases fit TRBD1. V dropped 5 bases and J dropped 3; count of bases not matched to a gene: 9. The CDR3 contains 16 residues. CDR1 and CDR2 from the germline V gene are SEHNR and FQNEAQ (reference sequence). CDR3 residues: CASSALGQGHYNEQFF. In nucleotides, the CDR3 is TGTGCCAGCAGCGCCCTTGGACAGGGCCACTACAATGAGCAGTTCTTC.

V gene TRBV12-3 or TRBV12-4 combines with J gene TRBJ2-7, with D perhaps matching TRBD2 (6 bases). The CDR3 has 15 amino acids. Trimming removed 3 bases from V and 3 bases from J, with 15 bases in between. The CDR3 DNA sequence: TGTGCCAGCAGTTTTTCAGGACTATGGGACTACGAGCAGTACTTC. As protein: CASSFSGLWDYEQYF.

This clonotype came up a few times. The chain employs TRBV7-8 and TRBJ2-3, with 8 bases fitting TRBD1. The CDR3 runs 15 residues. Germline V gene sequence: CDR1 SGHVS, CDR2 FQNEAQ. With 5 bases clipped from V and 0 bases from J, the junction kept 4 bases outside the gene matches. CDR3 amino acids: CASSLRTGSTDTQYF. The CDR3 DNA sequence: TGTGCCAGCAGCCTACGGACAGGGAGCACAGATACGCAGTATTTT.

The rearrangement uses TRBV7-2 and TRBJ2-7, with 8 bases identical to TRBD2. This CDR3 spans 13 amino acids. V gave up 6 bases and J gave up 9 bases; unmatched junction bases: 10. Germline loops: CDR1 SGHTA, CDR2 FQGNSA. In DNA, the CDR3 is TGTGCCAGCAGGGCACGGGGGGGCGATTCGCAGTACTTC. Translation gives CASRARGGDSQYF. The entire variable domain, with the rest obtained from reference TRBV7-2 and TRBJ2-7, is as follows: GAGVSQSPSNKVTEKGKDVELRCDPISGHTALYWYRQSLGQGLEFLIYFQGNSAPDKSGLPSDRFSAERTGGSVSTLTIQRTQQEDSAVYLCASRARGGDSQYFGPGTRLTVT.

DNA for the CDR3: TGTGCCAGCAGTTTAGCGAGGGCCCAACCTGGGGCCAACGTCCTGACTTTC. It specifies CASSLARAQPGANVLTF. This chain joins TRBV28 and TRBJ2-6; maybe TRBD2 (5 bases). The germline V gene has CDR1 MDHEN and CDR2 SYDVKM. Trimming removed 2 bases from V and 2 bases from J, with 13 bases in between. The CDR3 totals 17 residues.

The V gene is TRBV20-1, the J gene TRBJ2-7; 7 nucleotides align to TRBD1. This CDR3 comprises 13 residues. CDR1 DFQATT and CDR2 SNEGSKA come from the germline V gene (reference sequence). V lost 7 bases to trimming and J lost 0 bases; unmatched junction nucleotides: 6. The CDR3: CSGRGPSSYEQYF. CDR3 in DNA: TGCAGTGGTAGGGGGCCGAGCTCCTACGAGCAGTACTTC.

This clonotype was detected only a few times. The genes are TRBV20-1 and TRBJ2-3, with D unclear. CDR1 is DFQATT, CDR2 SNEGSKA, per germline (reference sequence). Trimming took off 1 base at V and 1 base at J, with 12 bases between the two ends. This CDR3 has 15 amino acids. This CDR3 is CSARGTGSRTDTQYF. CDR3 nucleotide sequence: TGCAGTGCTAGAGGGACCGGCTCTCGCACAGATACGCAGTATTTT.

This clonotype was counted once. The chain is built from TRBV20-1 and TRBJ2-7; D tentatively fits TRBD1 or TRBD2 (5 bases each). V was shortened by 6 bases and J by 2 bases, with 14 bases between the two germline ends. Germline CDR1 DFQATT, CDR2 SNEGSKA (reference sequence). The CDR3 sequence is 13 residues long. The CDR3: CSALGDRAYEQYF. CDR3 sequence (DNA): TGCAGTGCCCTGGGGGACCGTGCCTACGAGCAGTACTTC.

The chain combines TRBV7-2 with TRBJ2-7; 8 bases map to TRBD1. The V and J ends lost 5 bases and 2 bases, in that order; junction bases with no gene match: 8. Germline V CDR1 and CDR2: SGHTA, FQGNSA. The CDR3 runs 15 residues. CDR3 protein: CASSPRTGNTYEQYF. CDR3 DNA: TGTGCCAGCAGCCCCCGGACAGGGAACACCTACGAGCAGTACTTC.

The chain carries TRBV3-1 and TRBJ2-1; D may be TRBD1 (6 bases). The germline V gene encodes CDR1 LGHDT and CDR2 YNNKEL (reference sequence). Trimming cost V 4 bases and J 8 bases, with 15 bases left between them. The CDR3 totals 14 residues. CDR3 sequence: CASSPTGLGHEQFF. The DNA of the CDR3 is TGTGCCAGCAGCCCGACAGGATTGGGTCATGAGCAGTTCTTC.

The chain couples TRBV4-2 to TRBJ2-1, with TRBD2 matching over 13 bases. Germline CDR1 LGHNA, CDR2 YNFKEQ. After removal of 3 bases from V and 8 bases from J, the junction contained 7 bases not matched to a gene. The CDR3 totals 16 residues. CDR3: CASSHWTSGGRDEQFF. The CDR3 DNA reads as TGTGCCAGCAGCCATTGGACTAGCGGGGGTCGTGATGAGCAGTTCTTC.

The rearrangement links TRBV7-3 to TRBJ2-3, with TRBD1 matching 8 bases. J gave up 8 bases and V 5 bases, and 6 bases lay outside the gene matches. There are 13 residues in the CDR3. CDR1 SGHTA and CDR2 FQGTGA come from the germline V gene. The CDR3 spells CASSPQGAGTQYF. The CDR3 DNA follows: TGTGCCAGCAGCCCTCAGGGGGCGGGTACGCAGTATTTT.

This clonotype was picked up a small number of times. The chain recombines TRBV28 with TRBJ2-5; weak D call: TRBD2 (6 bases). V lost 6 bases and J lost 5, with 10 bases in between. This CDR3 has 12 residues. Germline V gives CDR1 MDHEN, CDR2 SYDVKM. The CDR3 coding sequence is TGTGCCAGCAGCCCAGGGAGGGAGACCCAGTACTTC. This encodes CASSPGRETQYF.

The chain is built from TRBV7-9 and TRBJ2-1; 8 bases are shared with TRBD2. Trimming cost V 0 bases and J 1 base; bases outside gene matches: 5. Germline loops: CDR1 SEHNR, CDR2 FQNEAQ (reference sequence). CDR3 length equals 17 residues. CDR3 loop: CASSLAPSGPSYNEQFF. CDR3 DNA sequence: TGTGCCAGCAGCTTAGCCCCTAGCGGGCCTTCCTACAATGAGCAGTTCTTC.

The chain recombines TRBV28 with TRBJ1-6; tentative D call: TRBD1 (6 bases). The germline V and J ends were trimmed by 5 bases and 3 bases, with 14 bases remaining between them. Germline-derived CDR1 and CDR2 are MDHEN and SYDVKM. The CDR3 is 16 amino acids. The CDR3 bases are TGTGCCAGCAGTCATTTAGGACAGAACTATAATTCACCCCTCCACTTT. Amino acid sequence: CASSHLGQNYNSPLHF.

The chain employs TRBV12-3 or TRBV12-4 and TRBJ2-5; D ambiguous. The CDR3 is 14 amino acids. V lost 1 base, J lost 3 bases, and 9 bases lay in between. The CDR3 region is CASSLGVPEETQYF. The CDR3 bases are TGTGCCAGCAGTTTAGGGGTCCCCGAAGAGACCCAGTACTTC.

CDR3 bases: TGTGCCACCAGTGATCCCGGCCGACTAGCGGGAGGGAAGCAGTTCTTC. Translation: CATSDPGRLAGGKQFF. The rearrangement joins TRBV24-1 to TRBJ2-1; 14 nucleotides match TRBD2. J was trimmed by 11 bases and V by 3 bases; bases with no gene match: 8. The CDR3 spans 16 residues. Per germline, CDR1 KGHDR and CDR2 SFDVKD.

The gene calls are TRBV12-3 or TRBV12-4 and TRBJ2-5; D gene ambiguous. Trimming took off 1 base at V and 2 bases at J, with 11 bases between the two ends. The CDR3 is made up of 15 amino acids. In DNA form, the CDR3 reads TGTGCCAGCAGTTTAGATGGCCGACCTCAAGAGACCCAGTACTTC. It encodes CASSLDGRPQETQYF.

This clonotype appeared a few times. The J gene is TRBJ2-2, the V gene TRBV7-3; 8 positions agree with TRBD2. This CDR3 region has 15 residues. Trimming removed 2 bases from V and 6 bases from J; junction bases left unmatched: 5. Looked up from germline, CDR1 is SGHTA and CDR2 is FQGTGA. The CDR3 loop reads CASSLRLAGSGELFF. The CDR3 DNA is TGTGCCAGCAGCTTACGGCTAGCGGGCTCCGGGGAGCTGTTTTTT.